These T cell receptor beta chains were read from a single sample in a study of control samples from healthy donors and cancer patients. Data came from immunoSEQ multiplex PCR; TCRdb stores just in-frame clones and leaves some out. Here the sample spans 78,000 or so clones, about 88% being singletons. The sample taken for sequencing was blood. The receptors come from a woman between 45 and 65 years old in good health. CDR3s include the opening cysteine and the closing phenylalanine or tryptophan. D genes are given only for firm matches. Not every row has a clone size; where given, it reads once, few, many or a size class.

d_call j_call v_call clone_size cdr3_aa cdr3_nt
NA TRBJ1-2 TRBV7-9 NA CASSLAENGYTF TGTGCCAGCAGCTTGGCAGAAAATGGCTACACCTTC
TRBD1 TRBJ2-7 TRBV29-1 NA CSVEDDRRTGTGPYEQYF TGCAGCGTTGAAGACGACAGGCGGACCGGGACAGGTCCCTACGAGCAGTACTTC
TRBD2 TRBJ2-1 TRBV5-5 NA CASSDLAGAAWEQFF TGTGCCAGCAGCGATTTAGCGGGGGCCGCATGGGAGCAGTTCTTC
TRBD2 TRBJ2-1 TRBV24-1 NA CATSGSRGGSYNEQFF TGTGCCACCAGTGGGTCCCGGGGGGGCTCCTACAATGAGCAGTTCTTC
NA TRBJ2-2 TRBV2 NA CASSRDTTGELFF TGTGCCAGCAGTCGGGACACCACCGGGGAGCTGTTTTTT
NA TRBJ1-2 TRBV29-1 NA CSVEVGRGYTF TGCAGCGTTGAAGTCGGGAGAGGCTACACCTTC
TRBD1 TRBJ2-2 TRBV2 NA CASSRQGGGELFF TGTGCCAGCAGTCGACAGGGCGGCGGGGAGCTGTTTTTT
NA TRBJ1-4 TRBV7-9 NA CASSFGNGEKLFF NA
NA TRBJ1-4 TRBV3-1/TRBV3-2 NA CASSQGTYEKLFF TGTGCCAGCAGCCAAGGGACATATGAAAAACTGTTTTTT
NA TRBJ2-7 TRBV10-1 NA CASSENRAIEQYF TGCGCCAGCAGTGAGAACAGGGCCATCGAGCAGTACTTC
TRBD1 TRBJ2-7 TRBV6-5 NA CASSPDRGPYEQYF TGTGCCAGCAGCCCGGACAGGGGTCCCTACGAGCAGTACTTC
NA TRBJ1-1 TRBV7-8 NA CASSSTLGTEAFF TGTGCCAGCAGCTCTACATTGGGGACTGAAGCTTTCTTT
NA TRBJ1-2 TRBV5-6 NA CASSLVAAKGVYGYTF TGTGCCAGCAGCTTGGTAGCCGCGAAGGGAGTGTATGGCTACACCTTC
TRBD1 TRBJ2-7 TRBV14 NA CASNPGQGREQYF TGTGCCAGCAATCCGGGACAGGGGCGGGAGCAGTACTTC
TRBD1 TRBJ1-4 TRBV29-1 NA CSDGTGFNEKLFF TGCAGCGATGGGACAGGATTTAATGAAAAACTGTTTTTT
NA TRBJ1-5 TRBV30 NA CAWSVARDASQHF TGTGCCTGGAGTGTAGCCAGGGATGCTTCCCAGCATTTT
NA TRBJ2-7 TRBV5-1 NA CASSIRIGYEQYF TGCGCCAGCAGCATCCGAATCGGGTACGAGCAGTACTTC
NA TRBJ1-5 TRBV2 NA CASSAVNGNQPQHF TGTGCCAGCAGTGCGGTAAATGGCAATCAGCCCCAGCATTTT
TRBD2 TRBJ2-3 TRBV5-4 NA CASSSKVAGGRDTQYF TGTGCCAGCAGCTCGAAGGTAGCGGGGGGCAGAGATACGCAGTATTTT
TRBD1 TRBJ1-2 TRBV14 NA CASSQILSGGEGGYTF TGTGCCAGCAGCCAAATCCTTTCAGGGGGGGAGGGGGGCTACACCTTC
NA TRBJ2-1 TRBV10-3 NA CAISKDGAVFSYNEQFF TGTGCCATCAGCAAAGACGGGGCCGTCTTCTCCTACAATGAGCAGTTCTTC
TRBD2 TRBJ2-1 TRBV5-4 NA CASSEGLASYNEQFF TGTGCCAGCAGCGAGGGACTAGCCAGCTACAATGAGCAGTTCTTC
NA TRBJ1-2 TRBV11-2 NA CASTLGGADYGYTF TGTGCCAGCACTCTGGGGGGCGCCGACTATGGCTACACCTTC
TRBD2 TRBJ2-7 TRBV11-2 NA CASSLISGDHEQYF TGTGCCAGCAGCTTGATTAGCGGGGACCACGAGCAGTACTTC
TRBD1 TRBJ2-4 TRBV19 NA CASRGTGQNIQYF TGTGCCAGTAGGGGGACAGGGCAAAACATTCAGTACTTC
NA TRBJ1-1 TRBV3-1/TRBV3-2 NA CASSPIGIMNTEAFF TGTGCCAGCAGCCCTATAGGGATAATGAACACTGAAGCTTTCTTT
TRBD2 TRBJ2-7 TRBV6-2/TRBV6-3 NA CASSYQGGYGYEQYF TGTGCCAGCAGTTACCAGGGAGGGTACGGCTACGAGCAGTACTTC
NA TRBJ2-3 TRBV3-1/TRBV3-2 NA CASSQGAWGILTDTQYF TGTGCCAGCAGCCAAGGGGCCTGGGGGATTCTCACAGATACGCAGTATTTT
NA TRBJ2-1 TRBV19 NA CASSMAGARANEQFF TGTGCCAGTAGTATGGCGGGGGCGAGGGCAAATGAGCAGTTCTTC
TRBD1 TRBJ1-5 TRBV6-5 NA CASRTDRGQPQHF TGTGCCAGCAGAACAGACAGGGGGCAGCCCCAGCATTTT
TRBD1 TRBJ2-6 TRBV3-1/TRBV3-2 once CASSLDRAPGANVLTF TGTGCCAGCAGCCTGGACAGGGCCCCTGGGGCCAACGTCCTGACTTTC
NA TRBJ2-7 TRBV12-3/TRBV12-4 NA CASSLVPRYEQYF TGTGCCAGCAGTTTAGTGCCGCGCTACGAGCAGTACTTC
NA TRBJ2-5 TRBV19 NA CASSSGETQYF TGTGCCAGTAGCAGCGGAGAGACCCAGTACTTC
TRBD1 TRBJ2-7 TRBV4-1 NA CASSHGDRRREQYF TGCGCCAGCAGCCACGGGGACAGGCGGCGAGAGCAGTACTTC
NA TRBJ2-6 TRBV28 NA CASSSTGTGANVLTF TGTGCCAGCAGTTCTACAGGGACTGGGGCCAACGTCCTGACTTTC
NA TRBJ2-3 TRBV12-1 NA CASSFERGLHYTDTQYF TGTGCCAGCAGCTTTGAGAGGGGACTCCACTACACAGATACGCAGTATTTT
NA TRBJ2-7 TRBV20-1 NA CSAIAYGEQYF TGCAGTGCTATCGCATACGGAGAGCAGTACTTC
NA TRBJ1-1 TRBV5-8 NA CASSRWNMNTEAFF TGTGCCAGCAGCAGGTGGAACATGAACACTGAAGCTTTCTTT
NA TRBJ2-3 TRBV5-8 NA CASSGISKHTDTQYF TGTGCCAGCAGCGGGATCTCCAAGCACACAGATACGCAGTATTTT
TRBD2 TRBJ2-5 TRBV11-2 NA CASSLSLGGGGAGKTQYF TGTGCCAGCAGCTTATCCCTCGGTGGCGGGGGGGCTGGGAAGACCCAGTACTTC
NA TRBJ1-1 TRBV12-3/TRBV12-4 once CASHDTGNTEAFF TGTGCCAGCCACGATACAGGGAACACTGAAGCTTTCTTT
NA TRBJ2-7 TRBV30 NA CAWSVQAGGKNYEQYF TGTGCCTGGAGTGTACAGGCAGGGGGGAAAAACTACGAGCAGTACTTC
TRBD1 TRBJ1-5 TRBV30 NA CAWSVRQGVNQPQHF TGTGCCTGGAGTGTACGACAGGGGGTCAATCAGCCCCAGCATTTT
TRBD1 TRBJ1-5 TRBV19 once CASSNPGQGLNQPQHF TGTGCCAGTAGTAACCCGGGACAGGGACTCAATCAGCCCCAGCATTTT
NA TRBJ2-1 TRBV19 NA CASSIGGNSYNEQFF TGTGCCAGTAGTATCGGGGGAAACTCCTACAATGAGCAGTTCTTC